This T cell receptor (beta chain) was found in a study of blood T cell repertoires in COVID-19 (dated by TCRdb to 2018 to 2021). In terms of the full investigation: Samples from collaborators originated in the United States, Italy and Spain and spanned both the acute and convalescent phases of COVID-19. The prospective study material was composed of cDNA or gDNA derived from T cells, B-cell-depleted T cells, or PBMCs. The sample metadata nearly always contained a de-identified subject ID, COVID-19 status, age in years and sex. Subjects who had been exposed to COVID-19, were actively infected with it, or had recovered from it provided the deeply sampled blood TCRbeta repertoires that made up the dataset. Where HLA class I and class II types were available, the types were taken from metadata supplied by the sample provider, not from assay-based typing. The samples were drawn from two sources: the first 160 participants of the ongoing ImmuneRACE study, and 1,000 to 1,500 subjects contributed by 6 global collaborators. The repertoires were released in a freely available public database intended as a resource for research on the immune response to SARS-CoV-2.

A remark on this clone: Its antigen remains unidentified. Per-base qualities were not stored, and no clone one base away is much larger.

TCRbeta CDR3 regions were amplified from genomic DNA by means of the immunoSEQ Assay, a bias-controlled multiplex PCR. In the authors' own workflow: The number of nucleated cells in each sample was estimated by amplification of reference gene primers within the assay. Sequence reads were collapsed and filtered to measure the absolute abundance of every unique TCRbeta CDR3 rearrangement. For each sample, productive Simpson clonality was calculated as the square root of Simpson's diversity index over productive rearrangements. TCRdb took this table from immuneACCESS and kept in-frame rearrangements with V and J called. Such tables lack part of the clones; where checked against another copy, unresolved V genes explain under half of the gap, and the rest is unexplained. The V and J calls and clone size come from that table; D and trimming were worked out from the DNA. Present in this sample are 250,000 or so clones, roughly nine tenths of which were seen just once. Roughly 4.5% of the sample belongs to the ten largest clones.

According to the germline V gene (reference sequence), CDR1 reads GTSNPN and CDR2 reads SVGIG. Clipping removes 1 base from V and 10 bases from J, with 5 as the unmatched junction base count. Spanning cysteine to phenylalanine, the CDR3 consists of 12 amino acids. Only the CDR3 part of the read is kept: 36 bases, read in frame from the first base. Samples from volunteer blood donors who had recovered from COVID-19 were contributed by a second Seattle source. Each collaborating institution followed its own protocols to collect whole blood in K2EDTA tubes. Collaborator samples were shipped for TCRbeta analysis as frozen whole blood, isolated PBMCs, or DNA extracted from either sample type. General findings and caveats noted by the study authors: How much clinical and demographic metadata was included differed by source and by participant, and the metadata was provided uncurated.

This sequence originates from a woman aged 40-49 years who had recovered from COVID-19. Sequenced: peripheral blood. The chain employs TRBV30 and TRBJ2-3, and 7 junction bases match TRBD1. Here the CDR3 is given as CAWSGDRAPQYF. Read as DNA, the sequence is TGTGCCTGGAGTGGCGACAGGGCTCCGCAGTATTTT.